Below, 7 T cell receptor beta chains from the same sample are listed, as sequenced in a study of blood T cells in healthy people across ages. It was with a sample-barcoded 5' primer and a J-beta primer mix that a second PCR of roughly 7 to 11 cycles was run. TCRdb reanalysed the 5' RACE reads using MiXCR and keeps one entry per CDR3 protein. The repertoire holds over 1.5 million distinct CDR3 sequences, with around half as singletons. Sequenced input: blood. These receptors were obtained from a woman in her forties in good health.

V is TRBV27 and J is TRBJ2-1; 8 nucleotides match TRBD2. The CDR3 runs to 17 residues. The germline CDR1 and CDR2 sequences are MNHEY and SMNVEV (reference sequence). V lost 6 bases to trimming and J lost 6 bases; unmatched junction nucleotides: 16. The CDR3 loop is CASRTAGAGVQTNEQFF. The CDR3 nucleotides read TGTGCCAGCAGGACCGCCGGAGCGGGGGTCCAGACCAATGAGCAGTTCTTC.

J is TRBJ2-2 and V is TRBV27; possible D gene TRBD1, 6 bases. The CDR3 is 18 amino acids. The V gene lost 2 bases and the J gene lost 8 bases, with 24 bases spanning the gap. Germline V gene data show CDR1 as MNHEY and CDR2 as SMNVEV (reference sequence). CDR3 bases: TGTGCCAGCAGTTTAAAGGCAGGAACTGGGGGCCTCACTGGGGAGCTGTTTTTT. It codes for CASSLKAGTGGLTGELFF.

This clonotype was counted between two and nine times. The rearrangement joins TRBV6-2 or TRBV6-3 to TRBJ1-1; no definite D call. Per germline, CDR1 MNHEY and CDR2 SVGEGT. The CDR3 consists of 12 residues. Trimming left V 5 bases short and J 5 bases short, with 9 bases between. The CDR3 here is CASSRPGTEAFF. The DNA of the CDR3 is TGTGCCAGCAGTCGTCCAGGTACTGAAGCTTTCTTT.

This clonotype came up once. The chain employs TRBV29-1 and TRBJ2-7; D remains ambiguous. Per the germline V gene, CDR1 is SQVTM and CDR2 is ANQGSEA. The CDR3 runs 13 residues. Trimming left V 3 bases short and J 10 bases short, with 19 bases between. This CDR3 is CSVDLVDGEAQYF. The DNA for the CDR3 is TGCAGCGTTGATCTAGTGGACGGAGAGGCCCAGTACTTC.

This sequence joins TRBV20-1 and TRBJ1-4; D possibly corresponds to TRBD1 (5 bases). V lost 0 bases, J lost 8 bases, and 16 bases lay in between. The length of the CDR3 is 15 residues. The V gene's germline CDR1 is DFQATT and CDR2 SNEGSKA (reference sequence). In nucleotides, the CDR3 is TGCAGTGCTAGAGATGGGAACAGGCGCATCGAAAAACTGTTTTTT. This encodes CSARDGNRRIEKLFF.

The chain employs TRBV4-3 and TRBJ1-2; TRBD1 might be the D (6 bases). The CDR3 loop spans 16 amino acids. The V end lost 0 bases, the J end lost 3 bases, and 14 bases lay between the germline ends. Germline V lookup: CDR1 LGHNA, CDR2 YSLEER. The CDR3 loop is CASSQDQGGGYYGYTF. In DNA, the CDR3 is TGCGCCAGCAGCCAAGATCAGGGAGGGGGTTACTATGGCTACACCTTC.

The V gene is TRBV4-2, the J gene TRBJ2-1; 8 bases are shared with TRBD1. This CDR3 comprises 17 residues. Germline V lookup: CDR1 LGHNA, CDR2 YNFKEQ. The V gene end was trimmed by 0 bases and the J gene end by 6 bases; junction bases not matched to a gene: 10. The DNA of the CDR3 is TGTGCCAGCAGCCAAGATAACAGGGGGGCGGTCGGCAATGAGCAGTTCTTC. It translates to CASSQDNRGAVGNEQFF.